This TCR beta chain emerged from a study of cytomegalovirus exposure and HLA in healthy donors. Findings of the study overall: For presence/absence analyses, sequencing depth was assumed to be roughly uniform across donors. Later analysis identified several of the most significant clusters that appeared linked to common viral pathogens. Analyzed later, association rates of TCRs varied across HLA loci, with DRB1 most and HLA-C fewest.

Regarding this clone: The antigen remains unidentified.

The PCR had 60 Vbeta and 13 Jbeta primers. Original processing notes: Unique TCR beta chains totaled 65 million to 95 million in a later count, with around 11 million of them shared. Some clones are missing from TCRdb's copy, which holds only in-frame ones; the method was immunoSEQ multiplex PCR. V, J and clone size are taken as reported in that table, and D and trimming were inferred from the DNA itself. The repertoire holds some 110,000 clones, with around three quarters as singletons. Sequenced sample: PBMCs. This sequence originates from a woman aged 18-30 years in good health and CMV-seropositive.

The CDR3 DNA sequence: TGTAGAGCCGGGTCTGAAGCTTTCTTT. The encoded protein is CRAGSEAFF. The V and J genes are TRBV7-9 and TRBJ1-1; D call uncertain. Germline V gene sequence: CDR1 SEHNR, CDR2 FQNEAQ (reference sequence). The CDR3 consists of 9 residues.